This T cell receptor beta chain emerged from a study of blood T cell repertoires in COVID-19. Looking at the study overall: In each case, the material was cDNA or gDNA derived from T cells, B-cell-depleted T cells, or PBMCs.

The length of the CDR3 is 15 residues. Only in-frame clones appear in the TCRdb table, and some are missing; sequencing was by immunoSEQ multiplex PCR. The repertoire holds about 120,000 clones, with 55% to 75% as singletons. This sequence was found in a human donor with acute or convalescent COVID-19. The donor label of this sample is uncertain. This chain links TRBV21-1 with TRBJ2-3; the table's D call, TRBD2, has no DNA check behind it. TRBV21-1 is classified as a pseudogene. The sequencing input was peripheral blood. This chain's CDR3 is CASRLAGRGTDTQYF. The CDR3 nucleotides are TGTGCCAGCAGATTAGCTGGTCGTGGCACAGATACGCAGTATTTT.